This entry lists 8 T cell receptor beta chains sequenced from one sample in a study of regulatory T cells in long-lasting Graves disease. Specified time point: newly diagnosed GD, antithyroid drugs for less than 3 months. RNA extracted from PBMCs served as the sequencing template. Both iRepertoire HTBI primers and Arm-PCR of CDR3 regions were used to build the TCR beta libraries. MiXCR was run by TCRdb on the multiplex PCR reads, yielding one entry per CDR3 protein. The sample consists of 200,000 to 250,000 distinct CDR3 sequences, about 18% of them appearing once. The sample was peripheral blood mononuclear cells (PBMCs), taken at new diagnosis, from a patient treated with antithyroid drugs. The receptors were gathered from a female donor with Graves disease.

This clonotype appeared once. A read error is the likely source, as a far larger clone sits one nucleotide away. The chain recombines TRBV2 with TRBJ2-1; D not certain. The J call may be faulty, since TRBJ1-2 better matches the DNA end. The CDR3 loop spans 14 amino acids. From germline, CDR1 is SNHLY and CDR2 FYNNEI. This CDR3 reads CASLQSSTSYGYTF. The DNA of the CDR3 is TGTGCCAGCTTGCAGAGCAGCACCTCTTATGGCTACACCTTC.

Only a few counts were recorded for this clonotype. A much larger clone is a single base away; this may be a read error. The chain couples TRBV6-1 to TRBJ1-4, with TRBD1 as a possible D gene (6 bases). The CDR3 runs to 14 residues. Per the germline V gene, CDR1 is MNHNS and CDR2 is SASEGT. The CDR3 DNA is TGTGCCAGCAGTGAAAAAGGGGGGCAGGAGAAACTGCTTTTT. Its translation is CASSEKGGQEKLLF.

There are a few counts of this clonotype. The chain combines TRBV14 with TRBJ2-2; no clear D gene. Trimming left V 0 bases short and J 9 bases short, with 8 bases between. This CDR3 is built from 13 residues. Looked up from germline, CDR1 is SGHDN and CDR2 is FVKESK. The DNA of the CDR3 is TGTGCCAGCAGCCAAGAAATACTCCGGGAGCTGTTTTTT. Its protein is CASSQEILRELFF. The full variable domain, rest sourced from reference TRBV14 and TRBJ2-2, is EAGVTQFPSHSVIEKGQTVTLRCDPISGHDNLYWYRRVMGKEIKFLLHFVKESKQDESGMPNNRFLAERTGGTYSTLKVQPAELEDSGVYFCASSQEILRELFFGEGSRLTVL.

This clonotype has ten or more counts. The chain's CDR3 is CASSDFAADTQYF. CDR3 nucleotide sequence: TGTGCCAGCAGTGATTTCGCGGCAGATACGCAGTATTTT. The chain joins TRBV6-1 to TRBJ2-3; D gene uncertain. Between the trimmed V and J ends, which lost 3 bases and 4 bases, there was a span of 8 bases. The CDR3 is made up of 13 amino acids. From germline, CDR1 is MNHNS and CDR2 SASEGT.

This clonotype was picked up many times. The chain employs TRBV19 and TRBJ1-5; D is ambiguous. The germline CDR1 and CDR2 sequences are LNHDA and SQIVND (reference sequence). V gave up 7 bases and J gave up 2 bases, with 9 bases separating them. CDR3 size: 13 residues. This CDR3 reads CASKDWGNQPQHF. The CDR3, as DNA: TGTGCCAGTAAGGACTGGGGCAATCAGCCCCAGCATTTT.

For this clonotype: Given a much more abundant clone one base away, this may be a read error. CDR3 amino acids: CVSSGTSVEQYF. The CDR3 nucleotides are TGTGTCAGCTCCGGGACTAGTGTGGAGCAGTACTTC. The chain joins TRBV28 to TRBJ2-7; the match to TRBD2 covers 8 bases. The CDR3 loop spans 12 amino acids. Germline V gene data show CDR1 as MDHEN and CDR2 as SYDVKM.

Points on this clonotype: Since a much larger clone is just one base distant, this may be a read error. This chain uses TRBV24-1 with TRBJ2-2; the match to TRBD2 covers 14 bases. This CDR3 has 18 residues. V lost 5 bases and J lost 4; bases outside the gene matches: 8. The germline V gene has CDR1 KGHDR and CDR2 SFDVKD. The CDR3 DNA is TGTGCCACCAGTGGTGCGACTAGCGGGAGGGCCTTCACCGGGGAGCTGTTTTTT. Residues: CATSGATSGRAFTGELFF.

This clonotype occurred many times. J is TRBJ1-2 and V is TRBV28, with 9 nucleotides matching TRBD1. Germline V gene sequence: CDR1 MDHEN, CDR2 SYDVKM. The CDR3 has 14 amino acids. Unmatched junction bases numbered 7, after V lost 7 bases and J lost 4 bases. As DNA, the CDR3 is TGTGCCAGCACCCTGGGACAGGGCCTCTATGGCTACACCTTC. Its translation: CASTLGQGLYGYTF.